One sample yielded the 25 T cell receptor beta chains listed below, sequenced in a study of blood T cell repertoires in COVID-19. TCRdb keeps only in-frame clones here, not all; method: immunoSEQ multiplex PCR. The table has about 110,000 clones, 75% to 95% seen once. Sequenced input: peripheral blood. The receptors were gathered from a woman under 40 with acute or convalescent COVID-19.

This clone was observed a handful of times. The rearrangement links TRBV14 to TRBJ2-7, with 7 bases identical to TRBD2. The CDR3 is made up of 15 amino acids. Germline lookup yields CDR1 SGHDN and CDR2 FVKESK. The V gene end was trimmed by 1 base and the J gene end by 6 bases; junction bases not matched to a gene: 9. CDR3 nucleotides: TGTGCCAGCAGCCAAGGACAAGCGGGAAGGGGCGAGCAGTACTTC. Protein product: CASSQGQAGRGEQYF.

The chain has TRBV29-1 and TRBJ1-1; possible D gene TRBD1, 5 bases. Trimming left V 7 bases short and J 10 bases short, with 19 bases between. In germline, CDR1 is SQVTM, CDR2 ANQGSEA. CDR3 length equals 12 residues. The CDR3 DNA sequence: TGCAGCGGGAGCGACAGTTCATTTGGAGCTTTCTTT. Encoded protein: CSGSDSSFGAFF.

This clone was seen a single time. The chain couples TRBV28 to TRBJ2-7, with D perhaps matching TRBD2 (6 bases). This CDR3 has 11 residues. Germline values: CDR1 MDHEN, CDR2 SYDVKM. V was pared by 6 bases and J by 9 bases, with 12 bases between. In DNA form, the CDR3 reads TGTGCCAGCAGCAGGGTGGAGGGGCAGTACTTC. It is translated as CASSRVEGQYF.

V and J are TRBV6-5 and TRBJ1-5; 7 nucleotides match TRBD1. J gave up 3 bases and V 6 bases, and 8 bases lay outside the gene matches. This CDR3 is built from 15 residues. Germline loops: CDR1 MNHEY, CDR2 SVGAGI. CDR3 nucleotide sequence: TGTGCCAGCAGCCCAAAACAGGGGATCAATCAGCCCCAGCATTTT. As protein: CASSPKQGINQPQHF.

The chain carries TRBV7-9 and TRBJ1-2; TRBD1 agrees at 7 bases. Trimming removed 4 bases from V and 8 bases from J; junction bases left unmatched: 4. This CDR3 contains 12 residues. Per the germline V gene, CDR1 is SEHNR and CDR2 is FQNEAQ (reference sequence). For the CDR3, the DNA is TGTGCCAGCAGCTCAAACAGGGGCGGCTACACCTTC. Its protein product is CASSSNRGGYTF.

The chain carries TRBV5-1 and TRBJ1-2; D might be TRBD1 (6 bases). This CDR3 is 14 amino acids long. The germline gives CDR1 SGHRS, CDR2 YFSETQ. V dropped 6 bases and J dropped 2 bases, with 14 bases sitting between them. The CDR3 sequence: CASNLEGHNYGYTF. The CDR3, as DNA: TGCGCCAGCAACCTCGAGGGACACAACTATGGCTACACCTTC.

The chain uses TRBV6-2 or TRBV6-3 and TRBJ1-2; D is possibly TRBD1 (5 bases). CDR3 length: 15 amino acids. Trimming pared 0 bases from V and 7 bases from J, leaving 15 bases between. Germline V lookup: CDR1 MNHEY, CDR2 SVGEGT. CDR3 nucleotides: TGTGCCAGCAGTTACTCCCTAGAAGGGGCCGGTGGCTACACCTTC. Protein product: CASSYSLEGAGGYTF.

The sample holds a few counts of this clone. Relative to the germline gene, one junction end is altered; a read error may explain this. V and J are TRBV6-5 and TRBJ1-6; D is unresolved. CDR1 MNHEY and CDR2 SVGAGI come from the germline V gene. The CDR3 has 14 residues. The CDR3 bases are TGTGCCAGCAGGTACTTGGAGCATAATTCACCCCTCCACTTT. Translated, it gives CASRYLEHNSPLHF.

The chain is built from TRBV7-3 and TRBJ2-1, with 12 nucleotides matching TRBD2. The V gene's germline CDR1 is SGHTA and CDR2 FQGTGA. Trimming removed 6 bases from V and 12 bases from J; junction bases left unmatched: 9. This CDR3 spans 14 amino acids. CDR3 DNA: TGTGCCAGCAGTCGGACTAGCGGGGCCCAGTTGCAGTTCTTC. It is translated as CASSRTSGAQLQFF.

This rearrangement joins TRBV10-1 to TRBJ1-5; 8 nucleotides match TRBD1. The CDR3 consists of 15 residues. Germline loops: CDR1 WNHNN, CDR2 SYGVQD (reference sequence). The junction had 10 bases not matched to a gene; V was cut back by 8 bases and J by 4 bases. CDR3 amino acids: CASGGQDRVNQPQHF. CDR3 nucleotide sequence: TGCGCCAGCGGGGGACAGGACAGGGTAAATCAGCCCCAGCATTTT.

The chain uses TRBV7-9 and TRBJ1-5; D is ambiguous. Germline CDR1 is SEHNR and CDR2 is FQNEAQ (reference sequence). CDR3 length: 12 amino acids. Trimming removed 5 bases at V and 3 bases at J, with 5 bases between. CDR3 DNA sequence: TGTGCCAGCAGCCGGTTCAATCAGCCCCAGCATTTT. This translates into CASSRFNQPQHF.

The chain joins TRBV9 to TRBJ1-2, with unresolved D. V was trimmed by 0 bases and J by 6 bases, leaving 9 bases between them. This CDR3 has 13 amino acids. Germline V gives CDR1 SGDLS, CDR2 YYNGEE. The CDR3 nucleotides are TGTGCCAGCAGCGTAGCAGGTCAGGATGGCTACACCTTC. As protein: CASSVAGQDGYTF.

The rearrangement uses TRBV7-6 and TRBJ2-1; maybe TRBD1 (6 bases). Trimming took off 1 base at V and 8 bases at J, with 15 bases between the two ends. The germline V gene encodes CDR1 SGHVS and CDR2 FNYEAQ. The CDR3 sequence is 15 residues long. This chain's CDR3 is CASSLVGVGADEQFF. Here the CDR3 DNA reads TGTGCCAGCAGCTTAGTAGGTGTGGGGGCGGATGAGCAGTTCTTC.

The chain combines TRBV9 with TRBJ1-4; 7 bases match TRBD1. The CDR3 runs 15 residues. Germline lookup yields CDR1 SGDLS and CDR2 YYNGEE. The junction had 4 bases not matched to a gene; V was cut back by 4 bases and J by 1 base. In DNA, the CDR3 is TGTGCCAGCAGCCCGACAGGGTTAACTAATGAAAAACTGTTTTTT. It specifies CASSPTGLTNEKLFF.

The genes are TRBV7-2 and TRBJ2-3; no clear D. Germline lookup yields CDR1 SGHTA and CDR2 FQGNSA. The CDR3 totals 14 residues. The ends were cut back, 5 bases at V and 2 bases at J, with 11 bases in the middle. The CDR3 nucleotides read TGTGCCAGCAGCCGTGAGCCGATCACAGATACGCAGTATTTT. Amino acids: CASSREPITDTQYF.

V usage is TRBV7-8 and J usage is TRBJ1-1; 7 bases line up with TRBD1. The germline V gene has CDR1 SGHVS and CDR2 FQNEAQ. The CDR3 contains 15 residues. V shed 4 bases, J shed 3 bases, and the junction held 8 bases outside the gene matches. This chain's CDR3 is CASSSLQGMDTEAFF. As DNA, the CDR3 is TGTGCCAGCAGCTCACTACAGGGGATGGACACTGAAGCTTTCTTT.

The count of this clone is one. The chain has TRBV11-2 and TRBJ1-1; 7 positions match TRBD1. This CDR3 is 15 amino acids long. Looked up from germline, CDR1 is SGHAT and CDR2 is FQNNGV. V dropped 5 bases and J dropped 2; count of bases not matched to a gene: 8. The CDR3 region has the DNA TGTGCCAGCAGCGCCACCGGGACAGAAAACACTGAAGCTTTCTTT. The encoded protein is CASSATGTENTEAFF.

CDR3 bases: TGTGCCAGCAGCCAAATAACTAACACCATATATTTT. Its translation is CASSQITNTIYF. The V gene is TRBV3-1 (or the pseudogene TRBV3-2), the J gene TRBJ1-3, with D hard to call. Trimming pared 2 bases from V and 7 bases from J, leaving 6 bases between. The CDR3 length is 12 residues. Germline V gene lookup returns CDR1 LGHDT and CDR2 YNNKEL (reference sequence).

This clone was counted only a few times. The V call is TRBV5-5, the J call TRBJ1-1; D remains unclear. The V and J ends lost 0 bases and 7 bases respectively, with 16 bases between them. The CDR3 sequence is 15 residues long. Per the germline V gene, CDR1 is SGHKS and CDR2 is YYEKEE (reference sequence). The CDR3 sequence is CASSLEELGRVEAFF. The CDR3 coding sequence is TGTGCCAGCAGCTTGGAGGAATTGGGGAGGGTTGAAGCTTTCTTT.

This rearrangement joins TRBV7-3 to TRBJ1-4; 10 bases agree with TRBD1. Germline CDR1 is SGHTA and CDR2 is FQGTGA. Losses at the gene ends were 1 base for V and 3 bases for J; bases not matched to a gene: 2. CDR3 length: 16 residues. This CDR3 is CASSLNGTGANEKLFF. DNA for the CDR3: TGTGCCAGCAGCTTAAATGGGACAGGGGCTAATGAAAAACTGTTTTTT.

V and J are TRBV28 and TRBJ2-1; the D gene is possibly TRBD2 (6 bases). Germline V lookup: CDR1 MDHEN, CDR2 SYDVKM. V lost 6 bases to trimming and J lost 7 bases, with 16 bases between them. This CDR3 spans 14 amino acids. In DNA form, the CDR3 reads TGTGCCAGCAGGCCGGGCGGGGCTCAGAATGAGCAGTTCTTC. It codes for CASRPGGAQNEQFF.

This rearrangement joins TRBV9 to TRBJ1-4; TRBD1 matches 7 bases. In germline, CDR1 is SGDLS, CDR2 YYNGEE. The CDR3 is 14 residues long. V shed 3 bases, J shed 7 bases, and the junction held 6 bases outside the gene matches. CDR3 bases: TGTGCCAGCAGCGAGAGACAGGGTGGTGAAAAACTGTTTTTT. It is translated as CASSERQGGEKLFF.

This chain uses TRBV6-6 with TRBJ2-5; the D is unclear. CDR1 is MNHNY and CDR2 is SVGAGI in the germline V gene (reference sequence). The CDR3 totals 14 residues. V shed 6 bases and J shed 4 bases, with 15 bases lying between them. CDR3 nucleotide sequence: TGTGCCAGCAGCGTAGATGAGGAACGAGAGACCCAGTACTTC. The encoded protein is CASSVDEERETQYF.

Regarding this clone: The sample contains more than one DNA sequence encoding this CDR3. The chain is built from TRBV18 and TRBJ2-3; 7 bases are shared with TRBD1. The CDR3 totals 15 residues. Germline loops: CDR1 KGHSH, CDR2 LQKENI. V was clipped by 2 bases and J by 1 base; unmatched bases: 3. CDR3 bases: TGTGCCAGCTCACCAAGACAGGGCGGCACAGATACGCAGTATTTT. As protein: CASSPRQGGTDTQYF.

This chain uses TRBV6-5 with TRBJ1-6, with 10 bases fitting TRBD1. Trimming removed 7 bases from V and 10 bases from J; junction bases left unmatched: 7. CDR3 size: 14 residues. Per the germline V gene, CDR1 is MNHEY and CDR2 is SVGAGI. CDR3: CASTSGTGASPLHF. The CDR3, as DNA: TGTGCCAGCACCTCCGGGACAGGGGCATCACCCCTCCACTTT.